This T cell receptor beta chain is drawn from a study of OX40 agonist ivuxolimab in advanced cancers. Notes on the study in general: The study observed clonal expansion of CD4+ and CD8+ blood T cells by week 6 at 0.1 to 3.0 mg/kg. Antigen specificity of clonally expanded peripheral T cells was not established.

Comment on this clone: Its target is not known.

The V gene's germline CDR1 is LGHNA and CDR2 YNFKEQ. J was trimmed by 8 bases and V by 4 bases; bases with no gene match: 6. The length of the CDR3 is 14 residues. Measured with immunoSEQ multiplex PCR; TCRdb has only the in-frame clones, and not every one. The sample yields tens of thousands of clones, around 88% seen once. The V call is TRBV4-2, the J call TRBJ1-4; 8 bases map to TRBD1. The clonotype comes from an adult with an advanced solid tumor such as melanoma, head and neck, liver or kidney cancer. Here the sequenced sample was CD4+ or CD8+ T cells sorted from blood, taken in a trial of the OX40 agonist ivuxolimab. The CDR3 DNA is TGTGCCAGCAGCCTCGGACAGGGTGGCGAAAAACTGTTTTTT. Amino acid sequence: CASSLGQGGEKLFF.